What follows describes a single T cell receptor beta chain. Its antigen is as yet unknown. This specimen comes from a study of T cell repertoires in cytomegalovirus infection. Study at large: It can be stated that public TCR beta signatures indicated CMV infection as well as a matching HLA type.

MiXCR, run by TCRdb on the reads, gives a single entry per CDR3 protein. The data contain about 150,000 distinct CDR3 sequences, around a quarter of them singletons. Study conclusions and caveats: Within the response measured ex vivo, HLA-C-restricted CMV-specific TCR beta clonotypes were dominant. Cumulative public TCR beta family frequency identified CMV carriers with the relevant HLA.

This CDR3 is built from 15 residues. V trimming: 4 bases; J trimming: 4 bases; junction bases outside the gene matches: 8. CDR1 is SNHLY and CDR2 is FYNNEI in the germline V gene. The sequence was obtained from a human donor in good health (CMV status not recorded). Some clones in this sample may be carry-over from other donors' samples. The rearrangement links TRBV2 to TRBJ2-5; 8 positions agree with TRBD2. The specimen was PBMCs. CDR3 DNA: TGTGCCAGCAGTGTATCGCGGGGGGTGCGAGAGACCCAGTACTTC. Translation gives CASSVSRGVRETQYF. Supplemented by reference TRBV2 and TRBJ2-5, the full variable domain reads EPEVTQTPSHQVTQMGQEVILRCVPISNHLYFYWYRQILGQKVEFLVSFYNNEISEKSEIFDDQFSVERPDGSNFTLKIRSTKLEDSAMYFCASSVSRGVRETQYFGPGTRLLVL.